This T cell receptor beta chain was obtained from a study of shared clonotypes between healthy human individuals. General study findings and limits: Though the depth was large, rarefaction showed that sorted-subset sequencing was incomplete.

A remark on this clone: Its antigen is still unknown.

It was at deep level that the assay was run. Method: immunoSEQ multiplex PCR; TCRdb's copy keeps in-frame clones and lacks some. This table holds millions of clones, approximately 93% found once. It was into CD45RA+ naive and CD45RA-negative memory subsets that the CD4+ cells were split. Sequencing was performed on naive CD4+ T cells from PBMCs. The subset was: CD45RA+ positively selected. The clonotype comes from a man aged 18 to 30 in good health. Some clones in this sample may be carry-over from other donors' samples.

CDR3 amino acids: CASSLIAGDEQFF. The DNA of the CDR3 is TGTGCCAGCAGCTTAATAGCAGGTGATGAGCAGTTCTTC. The chain couples TRBV7-3 to TRBJ2-1; D uncertain. V was clipped by 1 base and J by 8 bases, with 9 bases between them. The CDR3 is made up of 13 amino acids. CDR1 SGHTA and CDR2 FQGTGA come from the germline V gene.